One T cell receptor (beta chain) is described in this entry. The antigen is not known. Sequencing used cDNA as its template, made by extracting RNA and reverse transcribing it. The repertoire was sequenced with immunoSEQ multiplex PCR; TCRdb's copy has only in-frame clones and lacks some. The sample has some 150,000 clones, around half seen once. The sample is drawn from a study of CD8+ T cells in alopecia areata. General study points: Alopecia totalis/universalis scalp especially showed more expanded CD8+ clones than normal scalp. TCRs were shared less clearly across patients than in mice, possibly for HLA-related reasons.

The CDR3 totals 15 residues. V lost 4 bases and J 5 bases, leaving 15 bases between the germline ends. Germline lookup yields CDR1 MNHEY and CDR2 SVGAGI. The chain links TRBV6-5 to TRBJ2-1; the D gene is possibly TRBD2 (7 bases). The sample here was CD8+ T cells sorted from blood, taken at week 0. This TCR was recovered from a human donor with alopecia areata. The CDR3 region is CASSSQGGSNNEQFF. In nucleotides, the CDR3 is TGTGCCAGCAGTTCACAGGGAGGGTCTAACAATGAGCAGTTCTTC.